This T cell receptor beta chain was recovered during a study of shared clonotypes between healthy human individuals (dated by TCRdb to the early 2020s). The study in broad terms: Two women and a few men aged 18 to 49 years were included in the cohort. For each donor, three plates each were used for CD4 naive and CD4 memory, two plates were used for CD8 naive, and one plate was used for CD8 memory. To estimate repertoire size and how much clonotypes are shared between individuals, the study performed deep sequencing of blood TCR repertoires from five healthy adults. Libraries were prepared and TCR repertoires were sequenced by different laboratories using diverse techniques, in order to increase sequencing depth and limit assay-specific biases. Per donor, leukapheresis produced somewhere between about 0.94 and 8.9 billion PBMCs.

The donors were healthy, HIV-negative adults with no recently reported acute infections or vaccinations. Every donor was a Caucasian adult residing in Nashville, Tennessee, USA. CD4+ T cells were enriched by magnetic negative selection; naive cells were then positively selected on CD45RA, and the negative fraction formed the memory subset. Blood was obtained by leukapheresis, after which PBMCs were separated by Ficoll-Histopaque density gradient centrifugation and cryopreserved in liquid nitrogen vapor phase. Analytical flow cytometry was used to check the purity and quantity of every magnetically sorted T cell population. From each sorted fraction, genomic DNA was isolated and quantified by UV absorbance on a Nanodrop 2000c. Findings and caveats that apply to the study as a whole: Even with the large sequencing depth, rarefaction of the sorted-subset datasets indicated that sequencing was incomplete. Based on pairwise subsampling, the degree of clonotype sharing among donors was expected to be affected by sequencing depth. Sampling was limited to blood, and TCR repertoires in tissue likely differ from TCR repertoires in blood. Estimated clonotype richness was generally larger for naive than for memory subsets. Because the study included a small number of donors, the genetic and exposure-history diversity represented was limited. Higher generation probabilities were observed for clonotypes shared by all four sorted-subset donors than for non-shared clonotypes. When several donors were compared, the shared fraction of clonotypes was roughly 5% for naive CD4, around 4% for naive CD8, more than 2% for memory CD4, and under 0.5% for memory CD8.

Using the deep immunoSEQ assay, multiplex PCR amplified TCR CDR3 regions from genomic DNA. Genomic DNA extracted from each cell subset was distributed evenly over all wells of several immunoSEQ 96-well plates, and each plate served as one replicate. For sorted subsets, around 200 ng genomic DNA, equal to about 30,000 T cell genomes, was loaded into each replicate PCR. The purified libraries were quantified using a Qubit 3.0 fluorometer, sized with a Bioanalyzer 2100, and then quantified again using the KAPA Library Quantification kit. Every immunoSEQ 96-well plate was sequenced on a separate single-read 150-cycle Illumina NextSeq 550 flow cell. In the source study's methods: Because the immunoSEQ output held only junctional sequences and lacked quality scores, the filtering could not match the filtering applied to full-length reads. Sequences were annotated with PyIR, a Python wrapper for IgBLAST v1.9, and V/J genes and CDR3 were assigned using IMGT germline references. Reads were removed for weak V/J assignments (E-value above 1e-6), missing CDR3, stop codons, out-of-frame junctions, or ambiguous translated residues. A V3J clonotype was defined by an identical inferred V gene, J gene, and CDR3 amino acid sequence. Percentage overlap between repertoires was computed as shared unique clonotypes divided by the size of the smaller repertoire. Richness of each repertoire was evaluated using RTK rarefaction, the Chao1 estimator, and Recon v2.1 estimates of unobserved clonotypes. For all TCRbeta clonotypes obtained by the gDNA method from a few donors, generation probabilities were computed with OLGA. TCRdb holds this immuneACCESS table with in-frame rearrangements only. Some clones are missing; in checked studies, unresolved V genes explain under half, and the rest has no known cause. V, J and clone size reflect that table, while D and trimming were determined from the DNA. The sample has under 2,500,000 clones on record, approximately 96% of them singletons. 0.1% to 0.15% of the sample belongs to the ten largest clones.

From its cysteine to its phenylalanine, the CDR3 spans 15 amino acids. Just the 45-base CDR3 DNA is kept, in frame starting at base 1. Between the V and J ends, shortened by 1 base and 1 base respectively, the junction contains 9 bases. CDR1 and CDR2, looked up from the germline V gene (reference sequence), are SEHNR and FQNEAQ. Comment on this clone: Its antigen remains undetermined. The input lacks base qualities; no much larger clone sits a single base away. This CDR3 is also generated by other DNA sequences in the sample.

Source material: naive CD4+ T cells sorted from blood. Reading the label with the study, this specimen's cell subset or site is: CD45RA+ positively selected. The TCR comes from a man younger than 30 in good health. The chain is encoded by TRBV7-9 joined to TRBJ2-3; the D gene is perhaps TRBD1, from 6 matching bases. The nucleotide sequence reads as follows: TGTGCCAGCAGCTTAGGGGCAGGGGGCACAGATACGCAGTATTTT. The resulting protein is CASSLGAGGTDTQYF.